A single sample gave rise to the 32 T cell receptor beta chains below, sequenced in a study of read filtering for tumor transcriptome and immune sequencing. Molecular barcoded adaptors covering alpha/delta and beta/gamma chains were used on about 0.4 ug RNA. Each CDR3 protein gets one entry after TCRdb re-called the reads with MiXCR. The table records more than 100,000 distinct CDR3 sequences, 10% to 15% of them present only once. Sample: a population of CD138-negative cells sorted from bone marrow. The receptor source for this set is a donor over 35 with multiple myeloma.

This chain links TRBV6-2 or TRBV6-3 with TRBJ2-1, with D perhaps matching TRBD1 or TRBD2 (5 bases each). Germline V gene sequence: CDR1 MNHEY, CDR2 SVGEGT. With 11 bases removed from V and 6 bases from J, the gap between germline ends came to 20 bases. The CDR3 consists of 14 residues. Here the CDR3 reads CASHLGDLSNEQFF. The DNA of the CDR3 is TGTGCCTCCCACTTGGGGGATCTTTCCAATGAGCAGTTCTTC.

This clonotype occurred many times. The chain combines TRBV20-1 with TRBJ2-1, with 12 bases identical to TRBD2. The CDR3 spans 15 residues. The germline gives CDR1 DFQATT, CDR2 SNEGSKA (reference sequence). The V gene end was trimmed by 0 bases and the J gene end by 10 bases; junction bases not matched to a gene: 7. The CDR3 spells CSARDQLAGGLEQFF. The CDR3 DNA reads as TGCAGTGCTAGAGATCAACTAGCGGGGGGCCTAGAGCAGTTCTTC.

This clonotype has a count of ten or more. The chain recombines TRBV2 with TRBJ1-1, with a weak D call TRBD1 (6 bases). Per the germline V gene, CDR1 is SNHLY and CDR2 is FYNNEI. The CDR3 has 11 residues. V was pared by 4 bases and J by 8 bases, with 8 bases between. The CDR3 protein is CASSVDSEAFF. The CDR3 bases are TGTGCCAGCAGTGTGGACAGCGAAGCTTTCTTT.

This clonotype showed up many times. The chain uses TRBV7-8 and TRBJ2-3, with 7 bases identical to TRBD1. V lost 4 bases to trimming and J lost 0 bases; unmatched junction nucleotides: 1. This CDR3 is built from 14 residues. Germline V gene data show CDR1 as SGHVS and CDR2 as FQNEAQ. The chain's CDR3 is CASSSRGSTDTQYF. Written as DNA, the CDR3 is TGTGCCAGCAGCTCCAGGGGGAGCACAGATACGCAGTATTTT.

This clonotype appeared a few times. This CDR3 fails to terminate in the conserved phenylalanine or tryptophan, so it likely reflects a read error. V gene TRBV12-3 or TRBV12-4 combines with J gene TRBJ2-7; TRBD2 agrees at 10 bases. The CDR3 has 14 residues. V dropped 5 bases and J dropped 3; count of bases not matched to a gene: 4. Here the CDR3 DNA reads TGTGCCAGCAGTGGGACTAGCGTAGTCTACGAGCAGTACCTC. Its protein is CASSGTSVVYEQYL.

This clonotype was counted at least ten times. The CDR3 nucleotides read TGCAGTGCCATCATAAGCGGCTCCTACAATGAGCAGTTCTTC. The encoded protein is CSAIISGSYNEQFF. This rearrangement joins TRBV20-1 to TRBJ2-1, with D maybe TRBD2 (5 bases). CDR1 and CDR2 from the germline V gene are DFQATT and SNEGSKA (reference sequence). Trimming shortened V by 6 bases and J by 0 bases, and 12 bases separated the two germline ends. This CDR3 is 14 amino acids long.

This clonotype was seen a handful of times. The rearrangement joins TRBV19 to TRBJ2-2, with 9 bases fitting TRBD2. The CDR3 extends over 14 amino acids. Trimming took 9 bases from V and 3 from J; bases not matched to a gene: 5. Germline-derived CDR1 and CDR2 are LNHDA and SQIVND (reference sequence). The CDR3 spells CASSKRGDTGELFF. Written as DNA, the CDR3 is TGTGCCAGCTCGAAGCGGGGGGACACCGGGGAGCTGTTTTTT.

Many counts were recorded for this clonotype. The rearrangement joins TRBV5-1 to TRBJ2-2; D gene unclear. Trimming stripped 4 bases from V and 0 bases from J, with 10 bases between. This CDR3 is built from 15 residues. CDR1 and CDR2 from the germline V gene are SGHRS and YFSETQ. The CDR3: CASSTTTANTGELFF. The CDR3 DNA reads TGCGCCAGCAGCACTACAACAGCGAACACCGGGGAGCTGTTTTTT.

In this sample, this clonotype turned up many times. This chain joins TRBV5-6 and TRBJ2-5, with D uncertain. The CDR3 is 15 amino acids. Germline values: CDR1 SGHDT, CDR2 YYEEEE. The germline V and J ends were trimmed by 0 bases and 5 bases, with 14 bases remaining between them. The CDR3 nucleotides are TGTGCCAGCAGCTTGGGGGTTGGTGGCGCGGAGACCCAGTACTTC. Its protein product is CASSLGVGGAETQYF.

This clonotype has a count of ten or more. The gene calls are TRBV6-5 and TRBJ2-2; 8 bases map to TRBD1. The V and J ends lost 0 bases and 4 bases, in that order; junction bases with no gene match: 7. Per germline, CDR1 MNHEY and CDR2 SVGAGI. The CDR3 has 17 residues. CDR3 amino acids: CASSYSGQGSTTGELFF. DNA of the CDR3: TGTGCCAGCAGTTACTCCGGACAGGGATCGACCACCGGGGAGCTGTTTTTT.

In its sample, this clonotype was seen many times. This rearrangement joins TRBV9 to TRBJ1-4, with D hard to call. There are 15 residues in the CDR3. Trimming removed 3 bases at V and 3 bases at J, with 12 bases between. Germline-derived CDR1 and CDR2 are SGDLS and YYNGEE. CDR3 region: CASSATGQANEKLFF. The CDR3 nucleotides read TGTGCCAGCAGCGCAACCGGGCAGGCTAATGAAAAACTGTTTTTT.

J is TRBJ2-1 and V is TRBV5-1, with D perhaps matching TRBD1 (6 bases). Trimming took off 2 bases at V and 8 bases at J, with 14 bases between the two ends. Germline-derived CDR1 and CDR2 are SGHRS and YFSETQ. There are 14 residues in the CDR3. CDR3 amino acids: CASSFRDTLDEQFF. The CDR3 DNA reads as TGCGCCAGCAGCTTCCGGGACACATTGGATGAGCAGTTCTTC.

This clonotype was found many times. CDR3 sequence reads: CASSFKGPSYEQYF. The CDR3 nucleotides read TGTGCCAGCAGTTTTAAGGGACCCTCCTACGAGCAGTACTTC. The chain carries TRBV27 and TRBJ2-7; either TRBD1 or TRBD2 may supply D (5 bases each). Germline V gene lookup returns CDR1 MNHEY and CDR2 SMNVEV (reference sequence). The ends were cut back, 3 bases at V and 0 bases at J, with 9 bases in the middle. The CDR3 is 14 residues long.

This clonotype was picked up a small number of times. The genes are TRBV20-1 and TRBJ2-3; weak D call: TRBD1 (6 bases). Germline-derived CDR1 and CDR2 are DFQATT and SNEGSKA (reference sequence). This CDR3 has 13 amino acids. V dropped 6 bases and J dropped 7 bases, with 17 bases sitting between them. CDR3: CSARSQGINTQYF. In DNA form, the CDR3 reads TGCAGTGCCAGAAGCCAGGGGATAAATACGCAGTATTTT.

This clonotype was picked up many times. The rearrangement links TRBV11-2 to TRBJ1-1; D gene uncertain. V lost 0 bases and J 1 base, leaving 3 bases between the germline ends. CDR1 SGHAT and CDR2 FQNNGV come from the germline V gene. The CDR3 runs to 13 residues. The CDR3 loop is CASSLDWNTEAFF. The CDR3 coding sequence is TGTGCCAGCAGCTTAGATTGGAACACTGAAGCTTTCTTT.

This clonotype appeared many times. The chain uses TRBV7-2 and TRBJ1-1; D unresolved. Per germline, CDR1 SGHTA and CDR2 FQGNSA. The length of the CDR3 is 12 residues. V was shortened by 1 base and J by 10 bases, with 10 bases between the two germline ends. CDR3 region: CASSLVPIRAFF. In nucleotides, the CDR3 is TGTGCCAGCAGCTTAGTTCCAATACGAGCTTTCTTT.

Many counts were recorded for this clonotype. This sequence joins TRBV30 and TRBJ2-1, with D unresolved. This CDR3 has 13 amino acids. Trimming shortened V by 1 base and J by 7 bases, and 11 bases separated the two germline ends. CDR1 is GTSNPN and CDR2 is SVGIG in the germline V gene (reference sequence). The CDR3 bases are TGTGCCTGGAGTGGGGAATATGAAAATGAGCAGTTCTTC. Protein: CAWSGEYENEQFF.

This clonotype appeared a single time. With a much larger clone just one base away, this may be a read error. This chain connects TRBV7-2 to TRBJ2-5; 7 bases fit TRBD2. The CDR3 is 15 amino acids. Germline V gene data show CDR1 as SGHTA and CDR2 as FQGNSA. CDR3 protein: CASSLGLAVQETQDF. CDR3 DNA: TGTGCCAGCAGCTTAGGGCTAGCGGTTCAAGAGACCCAGGACTTC.

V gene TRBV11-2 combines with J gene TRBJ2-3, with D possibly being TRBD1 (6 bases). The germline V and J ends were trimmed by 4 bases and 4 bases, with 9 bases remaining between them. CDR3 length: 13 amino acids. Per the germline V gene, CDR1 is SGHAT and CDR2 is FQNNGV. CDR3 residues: CASSSTGSDTQYF. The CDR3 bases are TGTGCCAGCAGCTCAACAGGGTCAGATACGCAGTATTTT.

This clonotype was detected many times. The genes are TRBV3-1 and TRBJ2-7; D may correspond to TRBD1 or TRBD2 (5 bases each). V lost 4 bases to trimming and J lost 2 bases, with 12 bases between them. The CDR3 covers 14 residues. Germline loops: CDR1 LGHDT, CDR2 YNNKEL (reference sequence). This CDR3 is CASSPFVGAYEQYF. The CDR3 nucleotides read TGTGCCAGCAGCCCATTTGTGGGGGCCTACGAGCAGTACTTC.

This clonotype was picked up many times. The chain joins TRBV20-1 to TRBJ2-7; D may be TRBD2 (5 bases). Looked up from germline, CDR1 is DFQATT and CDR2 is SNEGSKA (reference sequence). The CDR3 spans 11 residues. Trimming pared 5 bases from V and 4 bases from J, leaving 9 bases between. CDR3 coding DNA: TGCAGTGCTCACAGAGGGTACGAGCAGTACTTC. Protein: CSAHRGYEQYF.

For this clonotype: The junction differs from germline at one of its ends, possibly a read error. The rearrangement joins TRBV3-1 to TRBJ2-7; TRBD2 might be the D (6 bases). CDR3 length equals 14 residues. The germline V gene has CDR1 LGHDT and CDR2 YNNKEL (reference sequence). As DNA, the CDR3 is TGTGCCAGCAGCCAGCGGGGCGCGGCCTACGAGCAGCACTTC. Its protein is CASSQRGAAYEQHF.

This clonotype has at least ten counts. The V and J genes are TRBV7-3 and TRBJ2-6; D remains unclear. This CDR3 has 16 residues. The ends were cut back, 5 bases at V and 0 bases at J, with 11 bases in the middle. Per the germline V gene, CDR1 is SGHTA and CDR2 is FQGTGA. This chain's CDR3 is CASSPRDSSGANVLTF. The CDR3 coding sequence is TGTGCCAGCAGCCCTAGAGATAGCTCTGGGGCCAACGTCCTGACTTTC. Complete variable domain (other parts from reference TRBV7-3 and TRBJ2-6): GAGVSQTPSNKVTEKGKYVELRCDPISGHTALYWYRQSLGQGPEFLIYFQGTGAADDSGLPNDRFFAVRPEGSVSTLKIQRTERGDSAVYLCASSPRDSSGANVLTFGAGSRLTVL.

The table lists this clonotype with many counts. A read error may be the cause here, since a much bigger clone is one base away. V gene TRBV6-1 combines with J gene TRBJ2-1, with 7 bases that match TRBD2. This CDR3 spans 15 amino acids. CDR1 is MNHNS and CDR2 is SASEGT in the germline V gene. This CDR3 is CASSVGRSSYNGQFF. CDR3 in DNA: TGTGCCAGCAGCGTCGGGAGGAGCTCCTACAATGGGCAGTTCTTC.

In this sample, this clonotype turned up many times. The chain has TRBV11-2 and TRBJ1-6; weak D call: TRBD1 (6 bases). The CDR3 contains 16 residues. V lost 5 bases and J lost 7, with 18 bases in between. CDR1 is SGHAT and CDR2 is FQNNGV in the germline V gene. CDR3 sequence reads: CASSIEVRGLNSPLHF. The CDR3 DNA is TGTGCCAGCAGCATCGAAGTCAGGGGACTCAATTCACCCCTCCACTTT.

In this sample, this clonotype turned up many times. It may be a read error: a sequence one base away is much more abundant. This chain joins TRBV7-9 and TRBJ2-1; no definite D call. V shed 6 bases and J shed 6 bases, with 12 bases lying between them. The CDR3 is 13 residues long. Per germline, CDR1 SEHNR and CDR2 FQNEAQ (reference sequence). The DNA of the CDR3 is TGTGCCAGCAGTCCCTCCTGGAGCAATGAGCAGTTCTTC. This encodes CASSPSWSNEQFF.

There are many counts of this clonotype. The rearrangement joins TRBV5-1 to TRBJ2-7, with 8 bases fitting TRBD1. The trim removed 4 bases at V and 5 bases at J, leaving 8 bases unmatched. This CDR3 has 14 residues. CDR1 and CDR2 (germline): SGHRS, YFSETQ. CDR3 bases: TGCGCCAGCAGCCCGGACAGGGTACAGGACGAGCAGTACTTC. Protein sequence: CASSPDRVQDEQYF.

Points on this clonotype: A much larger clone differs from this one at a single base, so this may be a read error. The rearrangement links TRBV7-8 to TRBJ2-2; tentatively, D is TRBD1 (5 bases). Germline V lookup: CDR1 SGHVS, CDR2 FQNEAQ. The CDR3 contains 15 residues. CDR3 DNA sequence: TGTGCCAACAGCTTATATACAGGTCCCGCCGGGGAGCTGTTTTTT. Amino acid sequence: CANSLYTGPAGELFF. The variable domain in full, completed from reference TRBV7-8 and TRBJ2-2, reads GAGVSQSPRYKVAKRGQDVALRCDPISGHVSLFWYQQALGQGPEFLTYFQNEAQLDKSGLPSDRFFAERPEGSVSTLKIQRTQQEDSAVYLCANSLYTGPAGELFFGEGSRLTVL.

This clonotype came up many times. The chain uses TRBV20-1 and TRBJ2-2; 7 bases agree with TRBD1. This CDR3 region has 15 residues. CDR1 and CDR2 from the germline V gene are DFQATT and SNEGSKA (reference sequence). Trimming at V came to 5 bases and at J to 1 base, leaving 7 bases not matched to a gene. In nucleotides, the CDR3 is TGCAGTGCTCTTTCGGGACAGTGGAACACCGGGGAGCTGTTTTTT. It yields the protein CSALSGQWNTGELFF.

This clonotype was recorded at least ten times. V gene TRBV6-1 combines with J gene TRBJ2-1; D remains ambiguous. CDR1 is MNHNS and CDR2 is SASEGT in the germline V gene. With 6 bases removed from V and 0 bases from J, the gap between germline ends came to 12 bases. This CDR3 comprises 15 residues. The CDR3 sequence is CASSADRSSYNEQFF. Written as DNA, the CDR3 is TGTGCCAGCAGCGCGGATCGTAGCTCCTACAATGAGCAGTTCTTC.

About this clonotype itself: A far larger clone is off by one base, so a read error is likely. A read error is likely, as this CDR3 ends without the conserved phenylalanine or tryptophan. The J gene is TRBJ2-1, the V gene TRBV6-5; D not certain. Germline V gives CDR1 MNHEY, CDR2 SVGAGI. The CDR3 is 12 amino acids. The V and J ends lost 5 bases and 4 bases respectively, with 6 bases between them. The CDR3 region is CASSEQYNEQFS. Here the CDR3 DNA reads TGTGCCAGCAGTGAGCAGTACAATGAGCAGTTCTCC.

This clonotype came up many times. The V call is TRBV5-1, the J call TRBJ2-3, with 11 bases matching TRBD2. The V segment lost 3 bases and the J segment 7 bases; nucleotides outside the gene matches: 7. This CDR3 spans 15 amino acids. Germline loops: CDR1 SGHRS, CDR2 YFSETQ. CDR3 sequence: CASSSGRLAGNTQYF. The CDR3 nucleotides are TGCGCCAGCAGCTCGGGTCGACTAGCGGGGAATACGCAGTATTTT. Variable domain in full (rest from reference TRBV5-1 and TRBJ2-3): KAGVTQTPRYLIKTRGQQVTLSCSPISGHRSVSWYQQTPGQGLQFLFEYFSETQRNKGNFPGRFSGRQFSNSRSEMNVSTLELGDSALYLCASSSGRLAGNTQYFGPGTRLTVL.